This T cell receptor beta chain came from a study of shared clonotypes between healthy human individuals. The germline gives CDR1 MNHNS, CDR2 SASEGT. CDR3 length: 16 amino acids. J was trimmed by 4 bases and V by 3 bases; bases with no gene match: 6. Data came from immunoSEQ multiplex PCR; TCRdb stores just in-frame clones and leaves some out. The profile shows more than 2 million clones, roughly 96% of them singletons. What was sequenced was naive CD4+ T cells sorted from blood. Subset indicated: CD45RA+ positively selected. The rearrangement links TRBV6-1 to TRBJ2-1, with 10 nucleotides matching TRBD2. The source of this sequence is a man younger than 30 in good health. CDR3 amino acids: CASSDLAGEYYNEQFF. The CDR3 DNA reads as TGTGCCAGCAGTGACCTAGCGGGGGAATATTACAATGAGCAGTTCTTC.